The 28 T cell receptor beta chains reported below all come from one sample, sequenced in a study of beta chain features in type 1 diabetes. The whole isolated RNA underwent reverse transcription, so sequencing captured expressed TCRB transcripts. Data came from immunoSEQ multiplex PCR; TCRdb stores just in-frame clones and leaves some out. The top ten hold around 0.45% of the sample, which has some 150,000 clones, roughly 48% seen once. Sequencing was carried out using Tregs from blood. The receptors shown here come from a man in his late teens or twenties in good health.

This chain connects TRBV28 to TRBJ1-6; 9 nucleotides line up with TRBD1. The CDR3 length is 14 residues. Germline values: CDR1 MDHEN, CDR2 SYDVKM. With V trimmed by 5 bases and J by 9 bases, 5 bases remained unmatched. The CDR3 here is CASSAGTGLSPLHF. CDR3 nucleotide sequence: TGTGCCAGCAGTGCCGGGACAGGGCTTTCACCCCTCCACTTT.

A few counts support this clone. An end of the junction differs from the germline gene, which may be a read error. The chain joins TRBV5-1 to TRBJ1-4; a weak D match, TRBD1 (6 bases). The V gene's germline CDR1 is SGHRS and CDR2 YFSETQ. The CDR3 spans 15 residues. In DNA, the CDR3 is TGCGCCAGCAGCTTGGAACCATCCGGGAACCGGGACATGGTTTTT. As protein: CASSLEPSGNRDMVF.

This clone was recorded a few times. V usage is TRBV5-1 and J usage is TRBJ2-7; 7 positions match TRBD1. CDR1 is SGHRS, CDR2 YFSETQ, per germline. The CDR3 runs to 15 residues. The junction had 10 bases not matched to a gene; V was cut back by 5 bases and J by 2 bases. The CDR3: CASRQGPLDTYEQYF. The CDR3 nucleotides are TGCGCCAGCAGACAGGGGCCCTTGGACACCTACGAGCAGTACTTC. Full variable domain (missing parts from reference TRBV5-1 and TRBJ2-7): KAGVTQTPRYLIKTRGQQVTLSCSPISGHRSVSWYQQTPGQGLQFLFEYFSETQRNKGNFPGRFSGRQFSNSRSEMNVSTLELGDSALYLCASRQGPLDTYEQYFGPGTRLTVT.

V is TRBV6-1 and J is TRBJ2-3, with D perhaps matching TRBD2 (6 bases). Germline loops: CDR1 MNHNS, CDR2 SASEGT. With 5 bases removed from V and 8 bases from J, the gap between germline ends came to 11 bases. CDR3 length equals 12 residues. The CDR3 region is CASSLSTSTQYF. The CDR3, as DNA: TGTGCCAGCAGTCTCTCGACTAGTACGCAGTATTTT.

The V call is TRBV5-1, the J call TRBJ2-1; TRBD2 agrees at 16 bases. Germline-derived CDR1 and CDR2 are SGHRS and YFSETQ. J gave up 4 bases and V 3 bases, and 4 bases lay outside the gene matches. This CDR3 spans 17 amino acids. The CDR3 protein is CASSSGTSGGAYNEQFF. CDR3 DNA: TGCGCCAGCAGCTCCGGGACTAGCGGGGGGGCTTACAATGAGCAGTTCTTC.

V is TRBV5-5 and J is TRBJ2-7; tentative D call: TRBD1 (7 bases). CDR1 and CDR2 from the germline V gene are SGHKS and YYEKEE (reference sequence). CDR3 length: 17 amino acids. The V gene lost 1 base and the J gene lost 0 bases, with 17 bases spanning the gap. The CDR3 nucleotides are TGTGCCAGCAGCTTGTTCTGGCGGGACAGTACCTCCTACGAGCAGTACTTC. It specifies CASSLFWRDSTSYEQYF.

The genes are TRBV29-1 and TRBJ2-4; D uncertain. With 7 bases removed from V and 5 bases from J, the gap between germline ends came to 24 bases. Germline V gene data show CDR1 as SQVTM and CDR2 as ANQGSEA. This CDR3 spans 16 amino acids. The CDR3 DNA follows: TGCAGCGCGCTAACAAACAGCCCTTTTATCCAAAACATTCAGTACTTC. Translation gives CSALTNSPFIQNIQYF.

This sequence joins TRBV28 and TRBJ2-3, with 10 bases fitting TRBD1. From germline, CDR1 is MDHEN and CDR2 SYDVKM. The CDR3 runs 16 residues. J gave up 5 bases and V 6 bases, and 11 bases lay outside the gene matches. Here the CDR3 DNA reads TGTGCCAGCAGAAGCCGGGACAGGGGCGGGAGAGATACGCAGTATTTT. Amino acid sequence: CASRSRDRGGRDTQYF.

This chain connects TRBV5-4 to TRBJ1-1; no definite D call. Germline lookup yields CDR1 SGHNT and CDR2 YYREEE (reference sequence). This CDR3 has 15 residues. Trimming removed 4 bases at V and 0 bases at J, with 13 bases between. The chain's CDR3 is CASSPRGGVNTEAFF. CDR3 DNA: TGTGCCAGCAGCCCTCGAGGAGGAGTGAACACTGAAGCTTTCTTT.

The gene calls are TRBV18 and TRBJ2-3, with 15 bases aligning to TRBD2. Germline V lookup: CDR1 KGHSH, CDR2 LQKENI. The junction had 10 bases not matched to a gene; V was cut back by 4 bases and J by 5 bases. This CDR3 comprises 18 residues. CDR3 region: CASSRPRTSGRALDTQYF. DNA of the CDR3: TGTGCCAGCTCACGGCCCCGGACTAGCGGGAGGGCCCTAGATACGCAGTATTTT.

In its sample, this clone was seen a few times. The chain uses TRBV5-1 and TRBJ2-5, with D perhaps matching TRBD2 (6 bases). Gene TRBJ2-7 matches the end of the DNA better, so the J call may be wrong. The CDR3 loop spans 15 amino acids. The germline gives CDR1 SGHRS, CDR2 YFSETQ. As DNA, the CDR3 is TGCGCCAGCAGCCTCGCAGGGACTTCCTCCTACGAGCAGTACTTC. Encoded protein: CASSLAGTSSYEQYF.

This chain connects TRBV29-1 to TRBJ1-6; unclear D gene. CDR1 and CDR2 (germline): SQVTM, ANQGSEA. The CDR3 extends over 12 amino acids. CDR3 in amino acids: CAYRGYNSPLHF. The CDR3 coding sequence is TGCGCGTACCGGGGTTATAATTCACCCCTCCACTTT.

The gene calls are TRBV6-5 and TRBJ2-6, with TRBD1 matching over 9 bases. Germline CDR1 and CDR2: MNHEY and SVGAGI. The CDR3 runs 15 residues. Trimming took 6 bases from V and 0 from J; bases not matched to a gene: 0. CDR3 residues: CASRGQGSGANVLTF. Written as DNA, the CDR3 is TGTGCCAGCAGGGGACAGGGCTCTGGGGCCAACGTCCTGACTTTC.

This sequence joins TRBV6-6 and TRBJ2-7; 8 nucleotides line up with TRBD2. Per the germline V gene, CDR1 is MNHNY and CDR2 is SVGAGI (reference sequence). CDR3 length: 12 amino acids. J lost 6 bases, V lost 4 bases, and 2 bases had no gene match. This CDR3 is CASSFREGEQYF. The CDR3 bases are TGTGCCAGCAGTTTCCGGGAGGGCGAGCAGTACTTC.

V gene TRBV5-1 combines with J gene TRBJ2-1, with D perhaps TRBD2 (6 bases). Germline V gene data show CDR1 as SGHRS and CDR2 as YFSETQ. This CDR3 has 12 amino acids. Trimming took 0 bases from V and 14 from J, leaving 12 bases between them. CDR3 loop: CASSLEGLSKFF. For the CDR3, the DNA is TGCGCCAGCAGCTTGGAGGGACTTTCTAAGTTCTTC.

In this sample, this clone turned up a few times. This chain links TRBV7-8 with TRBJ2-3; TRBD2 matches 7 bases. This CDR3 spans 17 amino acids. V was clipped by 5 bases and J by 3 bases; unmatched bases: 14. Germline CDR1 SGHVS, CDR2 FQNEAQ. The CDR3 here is CASSARGSGRNTDTQYF. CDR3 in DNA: TGTGCCAGCAGCGCGAGAGGTTCCGGGAGGAATACAGATACGCAGTATTTT.

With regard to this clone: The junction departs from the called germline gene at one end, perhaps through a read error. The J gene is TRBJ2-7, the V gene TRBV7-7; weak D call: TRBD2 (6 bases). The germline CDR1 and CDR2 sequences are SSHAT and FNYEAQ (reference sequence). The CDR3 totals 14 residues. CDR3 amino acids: CASSLGSGAYEQYF. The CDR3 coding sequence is TGTGCTAGCAGCTTAGGCTCGGGGGCCTACGAGCAGTACTTC.

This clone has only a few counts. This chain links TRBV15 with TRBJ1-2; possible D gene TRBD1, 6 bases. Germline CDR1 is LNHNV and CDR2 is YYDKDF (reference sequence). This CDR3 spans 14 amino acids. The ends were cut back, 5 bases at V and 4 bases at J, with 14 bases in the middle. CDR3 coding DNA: TGTGCCACCAGCGACCCTCCAGGGGCCTATGGCTACACCTTC. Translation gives CATSDPPGAYGYTF.

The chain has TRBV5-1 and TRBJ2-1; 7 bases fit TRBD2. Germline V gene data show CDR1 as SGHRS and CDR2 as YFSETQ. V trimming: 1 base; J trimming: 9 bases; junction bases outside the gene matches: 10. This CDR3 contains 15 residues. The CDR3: CASSLIAETGGEQFF. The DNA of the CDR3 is TGCGCCAGCAGCTTGATTGCGGAAACGGGGGGTGAGCAGTTCTTC.

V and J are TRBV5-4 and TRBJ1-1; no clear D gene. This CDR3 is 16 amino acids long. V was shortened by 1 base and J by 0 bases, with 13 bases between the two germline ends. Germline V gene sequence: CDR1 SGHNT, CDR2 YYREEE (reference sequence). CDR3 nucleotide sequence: TGTGCCAGCAGCTTGTTAGGAGTCCGTTTGAACACTGAAGCTTTCTTT. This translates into CASSLLGVRLNTEAFF. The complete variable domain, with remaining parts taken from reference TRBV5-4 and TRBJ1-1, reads ETGVTQSPTHLIKTRGQQVTLRCSSQSGHNTVSWYQQALGQGPQFIFQYYREEENGRGNFPPRFSGLQFPNYSSELNVNALELDDSALYLCASSLLGVRLNTEAFFGQGTRLTVV.

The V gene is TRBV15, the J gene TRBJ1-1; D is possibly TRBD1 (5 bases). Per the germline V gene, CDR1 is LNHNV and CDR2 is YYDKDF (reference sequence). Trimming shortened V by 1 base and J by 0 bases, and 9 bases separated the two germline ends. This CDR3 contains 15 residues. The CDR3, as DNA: TGTGCCACCAGCAGAGGTAGGGGTTTGAACACTGAAGCTTTCTTT. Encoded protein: CATSRGRGLNTEAFF.

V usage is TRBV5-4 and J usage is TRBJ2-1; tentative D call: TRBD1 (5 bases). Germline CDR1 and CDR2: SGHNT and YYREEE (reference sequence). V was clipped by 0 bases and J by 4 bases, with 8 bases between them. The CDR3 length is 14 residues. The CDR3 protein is CASSLDGHYNEQFF. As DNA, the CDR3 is TGTGCCAGCAGCTTGGACGGACATTACAATGAGCAGTTCTTC.

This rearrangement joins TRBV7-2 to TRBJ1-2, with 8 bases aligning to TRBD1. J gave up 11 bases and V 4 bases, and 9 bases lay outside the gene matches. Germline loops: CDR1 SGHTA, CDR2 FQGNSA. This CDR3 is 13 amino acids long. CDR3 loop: CASSWTGLLYYTF. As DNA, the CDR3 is TGTGCCAGCAGCTGGACAGGGCTCCTATATTACACCTTC.

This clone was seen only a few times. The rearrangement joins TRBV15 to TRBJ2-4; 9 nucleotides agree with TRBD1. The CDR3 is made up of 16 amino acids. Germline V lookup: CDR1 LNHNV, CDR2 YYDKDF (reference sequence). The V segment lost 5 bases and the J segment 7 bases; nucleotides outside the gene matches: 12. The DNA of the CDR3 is TGTGCCACCAGCGGTTTAGTTGGGACAGGGTGGAACATTCAGTACTTC. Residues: CATSGLVGTGWNIQYF.

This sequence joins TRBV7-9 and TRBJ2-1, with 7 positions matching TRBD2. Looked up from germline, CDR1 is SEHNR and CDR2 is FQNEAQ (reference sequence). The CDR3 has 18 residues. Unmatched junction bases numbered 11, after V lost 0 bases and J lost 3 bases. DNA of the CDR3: TGTGCCAGCAGCTTAGCGACGCTAGCGGCTGTGGTCTACAATGAGCAGTTCTTC. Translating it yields CASSLATLAAVVYNEQFF.

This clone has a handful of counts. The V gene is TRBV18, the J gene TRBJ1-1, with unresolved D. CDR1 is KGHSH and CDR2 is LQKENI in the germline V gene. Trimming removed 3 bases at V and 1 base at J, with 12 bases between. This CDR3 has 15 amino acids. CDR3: CASSPRGAGNTEAFF. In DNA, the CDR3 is TGTGCCAGCTCACCCCGGGGAGCAGGGAACACTGAAGCTTTCTTT.

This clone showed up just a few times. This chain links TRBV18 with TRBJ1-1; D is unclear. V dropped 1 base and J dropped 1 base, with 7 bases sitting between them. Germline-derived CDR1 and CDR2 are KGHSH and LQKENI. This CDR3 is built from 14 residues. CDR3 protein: CASSPLGRNTEAFF. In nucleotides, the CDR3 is TGTGCCAGCTCACCACTGGGCAGGAACACTGAAGCTTTCTTT.

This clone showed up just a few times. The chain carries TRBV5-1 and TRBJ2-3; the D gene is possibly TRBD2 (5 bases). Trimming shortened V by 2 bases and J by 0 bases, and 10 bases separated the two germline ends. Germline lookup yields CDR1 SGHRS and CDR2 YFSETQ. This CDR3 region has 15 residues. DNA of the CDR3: TGCGCCAGCAGCTTTGGCGGCGGGAGCACAGATACGCAGTATTTT. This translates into CASSFGGGSTDTQYF.